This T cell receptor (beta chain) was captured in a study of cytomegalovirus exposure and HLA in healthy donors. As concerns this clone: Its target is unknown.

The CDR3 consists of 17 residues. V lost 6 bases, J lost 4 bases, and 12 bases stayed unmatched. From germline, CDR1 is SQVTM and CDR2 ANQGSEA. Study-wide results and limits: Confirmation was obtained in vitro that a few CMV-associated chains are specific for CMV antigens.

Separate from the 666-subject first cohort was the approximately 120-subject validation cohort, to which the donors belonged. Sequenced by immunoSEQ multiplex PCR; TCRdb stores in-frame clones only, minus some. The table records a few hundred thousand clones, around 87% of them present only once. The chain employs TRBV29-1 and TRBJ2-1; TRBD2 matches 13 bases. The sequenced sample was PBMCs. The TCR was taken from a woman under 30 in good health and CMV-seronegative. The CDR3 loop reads CSVEIPTTSGGYNEQFF. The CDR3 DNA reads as TGCAGCGTCGAGATCCCCACGACTAGCGGGGGGTACAATGAGCAGTTCTTC.